Presented here are 19 T cell receptor beta chains from one specimen sequenced in a study of post-analysis software for immune sequencing data. Their specific antigens are unknown. Study conclusions and caveats: Roughly five TRBV segments appeared more often in patients than in controls, and TRBV5-6, TRBV5-1 and TRBV20-1 were among these.

TCR beta cDNA libraries had unique molecular identifiers. In TCRdb, the PCR reads were re-called with MiXCR into one record per CDR3 protein. The profile shows about 540,000 distinct CDR3 sequences, around a third of them singletons. Input material: blood. The receptors shown here come from a girl aged 2-17 years with multiple sclerosis.

This clonotype turned up a few times. The chain employs TRBV20-1 and TRBJ2-3; 15 nucleotides align to TRBD2. The CDR3 runs to 18 residues. Germline lookup yields CDR1 DFQATT and CDR2 SNEGSKA (reference sequence). V lost 3 bases, J lost 1 base, and 8 bases stayed unmatched. The CDR3 region is CSASTGTSGGLGTDTQYF. The CDR3 DNA is TGCAGTGCTAGTACCGGGACTAGCGGGGGGCTCGGCACAGATACGCAGTATTTT.

Concerning this clonotype itself: A much larger clone differs by one base, so this may be a read error. The chain couples TRBV29-1 to TRBJ2-6, with D perhaps TRBD2 (5 bases). CDR1 and CDR2 (germline): SQVTM, ANQGSEA. There are 13 residues in the CDR3. CDR3 loop: CSVERAGTNVLTF. DNA for the CDR3: TGCAGCGTTGAGAGGGCTGGGACCAACGTCCTGACTTTC. Filled out from reference TRBV29-1 and TRBJ2-6, the complete variable domain reads SAVISQKPSRDICQRGTSLTIQCQVDSQVTMMFWYRQQPGQSLTLIATANQGSEATYESGFVIDKFPISRPNLTFSTLTVSNMSPEDSSIYLCSVERAGTNVLTFGAGSRLTVL.

Concerning this clonotype: A junction end diverges from the germline sequence, so it may reflect a read error. The J gene is TRBJ2-5, the V gene TRBV7-9; 7 bases align to TRBD1. This CDR3 is 13 amino acids long. Germline CDR1 reads SEHNR; CDR2 reads FQNEAQ (reference sequence). CDR3 protein: CANSRGQAETQYF. The CDR3 coding sequence is TGTGCCAACAGCCGTGGACAGGCGGAGACCCAGTACTTC.

V usage is TRBV18 and J usage is TRBJ1-4; maybe TRBD1 (6 bases). The CDR3 totals 15 residues. The germline V gene has CDR1 KGHSH and CDR2 LQKENI. Trimming pared 3 bases from V and 8 bases from J, leaving 16 bases between. CDR3 nucleotides: TGTGCCAGCTCACCGAGAAGACAGGACGGCGAAAAACTGTTTTTT. It yields the protein CASSPRRQDGEKLFF.

This clonotype was counted between two and nine times. CDR3 sequence (DNA): TGTGCCAGCAGTGACTGGGGGCTTGGGGCTGAAGCTTTCTTT. This encodes CASSDWGLGAEAFF. The chain employs TRBV25-1 and TRBJ1-1; D is possibly TRBD1 (6 bases). The V gene's germline CDR1 is MGHDK and CDR2 SYGVNS. This CDR3 has 14 residues. V shed 3 bases and J shed 6 bases, with 14 bases lying between them.

The chain recombines TRBV7-8 with TRBJ2-5, with D unresolved. CDR3 length: 13 amino acids. The V gene lost 5 bases and the J gene lost 4 bases, with 11 bases spanning the gap. In germline, CDR1 is SGHVS, CDR2 FQNEAQ. DNA of the CDR3: TGTGCCAGCAGCGCCTGGAGCTCAGAGACCCAGTACTTC. This gives the protein CASSAWSSETQYF. Looking up the rest from reference TRBV7-8 and TRBJ2-5 gives the full variable domain: GAGVSQSPRYKVAKRGQDVALRCDPISGHVSLFWYQQALGQGPEFLTYFQNEAQLDKSGLPSDRFFAERPEGSVSTLKIQRTQQEDSAVYLCASSAWSSETQYFGPGTRLLVL.

The CDR3 coding sequence is TGTGCCAGCAGTCCACGGACAGGGGCCTATGGCTACACCTTC. This gives the protein CASSPRTGAYGYTF. The rearrangement links TRBV27 to TRBJ1-2, with 9 bases that match TRBD1. The CDR3 totals 14 residues. Per germline, CDR1 MNHEY and CDR2 SMNVEV (reference sequence). Trimming cost V 5 bases and J 4 bases; bases outside gene matches: 5.

In this sample, this clonotype turned up a few times. V is TRBV5-1 and J is TRBJ1-5; D is ambiguous. This CDR3 has 15 residues. Germline loops: CDR1 SGHRS, CDR2 YFSETQ. V lost 4 bases and J lost 0, with 11 bases in between. The CDR3 nucleotides are TGCGCCAGCAGCCCAGGTGGGAATAGCAATCAGCCCCAGCATTTT. It codes for CASSPGGNSNQPQHF. Supplemented by reference TRBV5-1 and TRBJ1-5, the full variable domain reads KAGVTQTPRYLIKTRGQQVTLSCSPISGHRSVSWYQQTPGQGLQFLFEYFSETQRNKGNFPGRFSGRQFSNSRSEMNVSTLELGDSALYLCASSPGGNSNQPQHFGDGTRLSIL.

The chain recombines TRBV6-5 with TRBJ1-2; D is unclear. Germline CDR1 MNHEY, CDR2 SVGAGI. Trimming removed 3 bases from V and 8 bases from J, with 13 bases in between. The CDR3 is made up of 13 amino acids. CDR3 protein: CASSYAQTLGYTF. The DNA of the CDR3 is TGTGCCAGCAGTTATGCGCAGACCTTGGGCTACACCTTC.

The V gene is TRBV20-1, the J gene TRBJ2-5; possibly TRBD1 for D (6 bases). The V gene's germline CDR1 is DFQATT and CDR2 SNEGSKA (reference sequence). V was trimmed by 1 base and J by 5 bases, leaving 11 bases between them. The CDR3 consists of 13 residues. The CDR3 DNA reads as TGCAGTGCTAGAGTGGTAGGGGGTGAGACCCAGTACTTC. Translation: CSARVVGGETQYF.

This clonotype turned up a few times. This chain links TRBV4-1 with TRBJ2-3; D is possibly TRBD2 (6 bases). The CDR3 covers 14 residues. Germline loops: CDR1 MGHRA, CDR2 YSYEKL. Trimming pared 2 bases from V and 6 bases from J, leaving 12 bases between. CDR3 sequence (DNA): TGCGCCAGCAGCCAATCCGGCGGGGTGGATACGCAGTATTTT. The encoded protein is CASSQSGGVDTQYF.

V gene TRBV9 combines with J gene TRBJ1-2, with no clear D. Trimming left V 0 bases short and J 4 bases short, with 10 bases between. The CDR3 is 14 amino acids. Germline loops: CDR1 SGDLS, CDR2 YYNGEE. CDR3 nucleotide sequence: TGTGCCAGCAGCGTAGTGTCCGAGGTCTATGGCTACACCTTC. Translation gives CASSVVSEVYGYTF.

This chain connects TRBV29-1 to TRBJ2-4, with D uncertain. The J call may not be correct, given that the DNA end is closer to TRBJ2-7. This CDR3 has 13 amino acids. Germline lookup yields CDR1 SQVTM and CDR2 ANQGSEA. DNA of the CDR3: TGCAGCGTTGGGGGATTGATAGGGTACGAGCAGTACTTC. This encodes CSVGGLIGYEQYF.

V and J are TRBV6-5 and TRBJ2-3; D unresolved. CDR1 and CDR2 (germline): MNHEY, SVGAGI. This CDR3 contains 12 residues. Deletions cut 7 bases from V and 3 bases from J, with 8 bases between. CDR3 nucleotides: TGTGCCAGCAAATCAACTACAGATACGCAGTATTTT. Protein sequence: CASKSTTDTQYF.

The rearrangement uses TRBV20-1 and TRBJ1-1; D gene uncertain. Germline V gene data show CDR1 as DFQATT and CDR2 as SNEGSKA (reference sequence). With 4 bases removed from V and 0 bases from J, the gap between germline ends came to 18 bases. The CDR3 has 16 residues. CDR3 DNA sequence: TGCAGTGCTATCCCTCCCGGGGAGCGAATGAACACTGAAGCTTTCTTT. Its protein is CSAIPPGERMNTEAFF.

V usage is TRBV4-1 and J usage is TRBJ1-2; possible D gene TRBD1, 6 bases. The CDR3 sequence is 14 residues long. CDR1 MGHRA and CDR2 YSYEKL come from the germline V gene. V lost 4 bases and J 3 bases, leaving 12 bases between the germline ends. This chain's CDR3 is CASSPAGAYYGYTF. The CDR3 coding sequence is TGCGCCAGCAGCCCCGCGGGGGCGTACTATGGCTACACCTTC.

V usage is TRBV18 and J usage is TRBJ1-2; perhaps TRBD1 as D (6 bases). Germline loops: CDR1 KGHSH, CDR2 LQKENI. The V end was cut by 3 bases, the J end by 3 bases, with 17 bases between. This CDR3 is built from 16 residues. The CDR3 nucleotides are TGTGCCAGCTCACCGCTTACGGGGGCTCTCGACTATGGCTACACCTTC. Its protein is CASSPLTGALDYGYTF. Filled out from reference TRBV18 and TRBJ1-2, the complete variable domain reads NAGVMQNPRHLVRRRGQEARLRCSPMKGHSHVYWYRQLPEEGLKFMVYLQKENIIDESGMPKERFSAEFPKEGPSILRIQQVVRGDSAAYFCASSPLTGALDYGYTFGSGTRLTVV.

The chain is built from TRBV11-2 and TRBJ2-3; 7 bases agree with TRBD1. This CDR3 is 15 amino acids long. V lost 5 bases and J lost 5; bases outside the gene matches: 10. CDR1 and CDR2 (germline): SGHAT, FQNNGV. The CDR3 coding sequence is TGTGCCAGCAGCCTTCGACAGGGATGGGGAGATACGCAGTATTTT. Translating it yields CASSLRQGWGDTQYF.

About this clonotype: One end of the junction fails to match germline, which may point to a read error. This chain uses TRBV5-1 with TRBJ1-1, with unresolved D. Germline assignment: CDR1 SGHRS and CDR2 YFSETQ. The CDR3 contains 13 residues. The CDR3 DNA reads TGCGTCAGCAGCCGACCTGGGGAGAATGAAGCTTTCTTT. Translated, it gives CVSSRPGENEAFF.